This entry describes one T cell receptor beta chain. What it recognizes is unknown. Losses at the gene ends were 3 bases for V and 6 bases for J; bases not matched to a gene: 11. CDR1 SGHRS and CDR2 YFSETQ come from the germline V gene. The CDR3 runs to 15 residues. These data belong to a study of T cell responses to AZD1222 COVID-19 vaccine. Study observations and caveats: When two AZD1222 doses had been given, Spike-specific TCR breadth and depth rose. White British donors predominated, females outnumbered males, and clonal diversity was possibly underestimated.

Only in-frame clones appear in the TCRdb table, and some are missing; sequencing was by immunoSEQ multiplex PCR. Of 120,000 or so clones listed, roughly 90% are singletons. Sequenced material: peripheral blood, taken 28 days after the second dose of the MenACWY control vaccine. This clonotype originated in an adult who received the MenACWY meningococcal vaccine as a control. The J gene is TRBJ2-5, the V gene TRBV5-1; TRBD2 aligns across 7 bases. The CDR3 reads CASSSPGGREKTQYF. DNA of the CDR3: TGCGCCAGCAGCTCCCCCGGGGGGAGGGAAAAGACCCAGTACTTC. Complete variable domain (other parts from reference TRBV5-1 and TRBJ2-5): KAGVTQTPRYLIKTRGQQVTLSCSPISGHRSVSWYQQTPGQGLQFLFEYFSETQRNKGNFPGRFSGRQFSNSRSEMNVSTLELGDSALYLCASSSPGGREKTQYFGPGTRLLVL.